These 8 T cell receptor beta chains share one sample of origin, sequenced in a study of cytomegalovirus exposure and HLA in healthy donors (dated by TCRdb to about 2017). Library construction relied on the immunoSEQ multiplex PCR assay. For the multiplex PCR, a mixture combining 60 forward primers for TCR Vbeta segments and 13 reverse primers for TCR Jbeta segments was used. This is the immuneACCESS table as TCRdb keeps it, with only in-frame sequences that have V and J called. A part of the clones is gone; compared with another copy, unresolved V genes explain less than half, and the rest is unexplained. For this sample the table gives around 80,000 clones, of which about a tenth were detected only once. The ten biggest clones cover approximately 25% of the sample. The material sequenced was PBMCs. These receptors all come from a man aged 55 to 70 in good health and CMV-seropositive.

This clone showed up just a few times. The rearrangement links TRBV28 to TRBJ1-4, with 7 nucleotides matching TRBD1. CDR1 MDHEN and CDR2 SYDVKM come from the germline V gene. The CDR3 runs to 16 residues. V was clipped by 2 bases and J by 1 base; unmatched bases: 4. CDR3 nucleotides: TGTGCCAGCAGTTTAGGAAACAGGGGAACTAATGAAAAACTGTTTTTT. Encoded protein: CASSLGNRGTNEKLFF.

The rearrangement joins TRBV10-1 to TRBJ1-2; D is perhaps TRBD1 (5 bases). The germline CDR1 and CDR2 sequences are WNHNN and SYGVQD (reference sequence). V was shortened by 10 bases and J by 6 bases, with 15 bases between the two germline ends. CDR3 length: 12 amino acids. Here the CDR3 reads CATPTVFNGYTF. As DNA, the CDR3 is TGCGCCACCCCGACAGTTTTCAATGGCTACACCTTC.

The chain couples TRBV27 to TRBJ2-2; TRBD1 matches at 9 bases. Looked up from germline, CDR1 is MNHEY and CDR2 is SMNVEV (reference sequence). CDR3 length: 15 amino acids. V gave up 6 bases and J gave up 6 bases; unmatched junction bases: 8. This CDR3 is CASRKGQGYPGELFF. The CDR3 bases are TGTGCCAGCAGGAAAGGACAGGGGTATCCCGGGGAGCTGTTTTTT.

The V gene is TRBV7-9, the J gene TRBJ2-7; D is uncertain. CDR1 is SEHNR, CDR2 FQNEAQ, per germline (reference sequence). The CDR3 loop spans 12 amino acids. Trimming removed 3 bases at V and 4 bases at J, with 7 bases between. In DNA form, the CDR3 reads TGTGCCAGCAGCTTTGAACTTTACGAGCAGTACTTC. Translated: CASSFELYEQYF.

The rearrangement links TRBV4-1 to TRBJ1-2, with 7 bases matching TRBD1. J gave up 4 bases and V 11 bases, and 10 bases lay outside the gene matches. The CDR3 loop spans 13 amino acids. CDR1 is MGHRA and CDR2 is YSYEKL in the germline V gene. The CDR3 DNA reads as TGCGCCGTAGGAGGGGGCAGCTTCTATGGCTACACCTTC. Protein product: CAVGGGSFYGYTF.

This clone was observed a few times. The chain has TRBV6-1 and TRBJ1-2; 12 nucleotides agree with TRBD1. Germline lookup yields CDR1 MNHNS and CDR2 SASEGT. This CDR3 is built from 15 residues. V dropped 8 bases and J dropped 7; count of bases not matched to a gene: 11. The CDR3: CASRLTGTGGSGYTF. Here the CDR3 DNA reads TGTGCCAGCCGCCTAACCGGGACAGGGGGCTCTGGCTACACCTTC.

The genes are TRBV5-1 and TRBJ2-1; the D gene is possibly TRBD2 (6 bases). CDR1 is SGHRS and CDR2 is YFSETQ in the germline V gene. Deletions cut 7 bases from V and 7 bases from J, with 21 bases between. The CDR3 contains 15 residues. The CDR3 sequence is CASVWGESDGNEQFF. The CDR3 DNA follows: TGCGCCAGCGTGTGGGGGGAGTCGGATGGGAATGAGCAGTTCTTC.

This clone turned up a few times. The rearrangement links TRBV9 to TRBJ1-2; D remains ambiguous. The CDR3 spans 13 residues. The V and J ends lost 4 bases and 2 bases respectively, with 9 bases between them. Germline loops: CDR1 SGDLS, CDR2 YYNGEE. Here the CDR3 DNA reads TGTGCCAGCAGCCCTCCGGGGAACTATGGCTACACCTTC. This codes for CASSPPGNYGYTF. The full variable domain, in which reference TRBV9 and TRBJ1-2 provide the parts outside the CDR3, is DSGVTQTPKHLITATGQRVTLRCSPRSGDLSVYWYQQSLDQGLQFLIQYYNGEERAKGNILERFSAQQFPDLHSELNLSSLELGDSALYFCASSPPGNYGYTFGSGTRLTVV.